The 26 T cell receptor beta chains given below trace back to one sample, sequenced in a study of blood T cell repertoires in COVID-19. The data were produced by immunoSEQ multiplex PCR, yet TCRdb's version contains in-frame clones alone and is incomplete. Among about 50,000 clones listed, less than 85% were seen once. Input material: peripheral blood. All receptors come from a man in his fifties or sixties with acute or convalescent COVID-19.

This chain connects TRBV9 to TRBJ1-1; 7 nucleotides align to TRBD1. The CDR3 is 14 amino acids. The ends lost 4 bases at V and 0 bases at J; junction bases unmatched: 3. Germline CDR1 is SGDLS and CDR2 is YYNGEE. CDR3 region: CASSTGTVNTEAFF. Here the CDR3 DNA reads TGTGCCAGCAGCACGGGGACAGTGAACACTGAAGCTTTCTTT. Full variable domain (outside the CDR3, taken from reference TRBV9 and TRBJ1-1): DSGVTQTPKHLITATGQRVTLRCSPRSGDLSVYWYQQSLDQGLQFLIQYYNGEERAKGNILERFSAQQFPDLHSELNLSSLELGDSALYFCASSTGTVNTEAFFGQGTRLTVV.

The rearrangement joins TRBV10-3 to TRBJ1-2; a possible D gene is TRBD1 (6 bases). V lost 3 bases, J lost 2 bases, and 10 bases lay in between. CDR3 length: 14 amino acids. The V gene's germline CDR1 is ENHRY and CDR2 SYGVKD. The CDR3 is CAISDLTGNYGYTF. DNA of the CDR3: TGTGCCATCAGTGACCTTACAGGGAACTATGGCTACACCTTC.

V and J are TRBV6-6 and TRBJ2-3; no clear D. The CDR3 covers 15 residues. V lost 0 bases, J lost 2 bases, and 9 bases lay in between. CDR1 MNHNY and CDR2 SVGAGI come from the germline V gene (reference sequence). For the CDR3, the DNA is TGTGCCAGCAGTTACTCGGGCTCCAACACAGATACGCAGTATTTT. Amino acids: CASSYSGSNTDTQYF.

This rearrangement joins TRBV29-1 to TRBJ1-4, with D perhaps TRBD1 (6 bases). CDR1 is SQVTM, CDR2 ANQGSEA, per germline. The V end was cut by 6 bases, the J end by 8 bases, with 16 bases between. The CDR3 loop spans 13 amino acids. CDR3 amino acids: CSVRQEGIEKLFF. The CDR3 region has the DNA TGCAGCGTCAGACAGGAAGGCATAGAAAAACTGTTTTTT.

V and J are TRBV18 and TRBJ1-1; TRBD1 matches 11 bases. The CDR3 covers 15 residues. The V segment lost 3 bases and the J segment 5 bases; nucleotides outside the gene matches: 5. Germline values: CDR1 KGHSH, CDR2 LQKENI. The CDR3 DNA sequence: TGTGCCAGCTCACCTCCGGGACAGGGGGGAACTGAAGCTTTCTTT. It specifies CASSPPGQGGTEAFF.

The chain joins TRBV9 to TRBJ1-6; D unclear. The CDR3 totals 15 residues. The germline gives CDR1 SGDLS, CDR2 YYNGEE. Trimming shortened V by 0 bases and J by 6 bases, and 10 bases separated the two germline ends. CDR3 coding DNA: TGTGCCAGCAGCGTAGGAGGGTTTGGTAATTCACCCCTCCACTTT. It is translated as CASSVGGFGNSPLHF.

V usage is TRBV14 and J usage is TRBJ2-5; D is unclear. Germline-derived CDR1 and CDR2 are SGHDN and FVKESK. This CDR3 is 14 amino acids long. Trimming took off 0 bases at V and 3 bases at J, with 8 bases between the two ends. As DNA, the CDR3 is TGTGCCAGCAGCCAAGAGTTTTCAGAAGAGACCCAGTACTTC. Its protein product is CASSQEFSEETQYF.

The CDR3 is CASSESTGTDNYGYTF. For the CDR3, the DNA is TGTGCCAGCAGTGAATCCACCGGGACAGATAACTATGGCTACACCTTC. J is TRBJ1-2 and V is TRBV6-4, with TRBD1 identical over 7 bases. The CDR3 has 16 amino acids. J lost 1 base, V lost 3 bases, and 8 bases had no gene match. CDR1 and CDR2 from the germline V gene are MRHNA and SNTAGT.

The rearrangement joins TRBV6-5 to TRBJ2-5; tentatively, D is TRBD2 (7 bases). V lost 6 bases to trimming and J lost 4 bases, with 18 bases between them. The CDR3 totals 15 residues. Germline CDR1 MNHEY, CDR2 SVGAGI. The CDR3 region is CASSFTGGEGETQYF. The CDR3 nucleotides are TGTGCCAGCAGCTTCACGGGGGGCGAGGGAGAGACCCAGTACTTC.

The rearrangement links TRBV9 to TRBJ2-7, with 8 nucleotides matching TRBD2. The CDR3 runs 16 residues. Germline V gives CDR1 SGDLS, CDR2 YYNGEE. Trimming took 4 bases from V and 4 from J; bases not matched to a gene: 13. DNA for the CDR3: TGTGCCAGCAGCCCCCGGTTTAGCGGGACCCCTTACGAGCAGTACTTC. It is translated as CASSPRFSGTPYEQYF. The full variable domain, in which reference TRBV9 and TRBJ2-7 provide the parts outside the CDR3, is DSGVTQTPKHLITATGQRVTLRCSPRSGDLSVYWYQQSLDQGLQFLIQYYNGEERAKGNILERFSAQQFPDLHSELNLSSLELGDSALYFCASSPRFSGTPYEQYFGPGTRLTVT.

The table lists this clone with a few counts. The chain couples TRBV5-1 to TRBJ2-3; 8 bases are a match to TRBD1. CDR1 and CDR2 (germline): SGHRS, YFSETQ. Trimming cost V 2 bases and J 4 bases; bases outside gene matches: 3. The CDR3 contains 14 residues. CDR3 DNA: TGCGCCAGCAGCTTCGGACAGGGCGCAGATACGCAGTATTTT. Residues: CASSFGQGADTQYF.

The V gene is TRBV9, the J gene TRBJ1-5; D not certain. The CDR3 extends over 13 amino acids. Germline loops: CDR1 SGDLS, CDR2 YYNGEE. The ends were cut back, 2 bases at V and 1 base at J, with 4 bases in the middle. The CDR3 reads CASSVGSNQPQHF. CDR3 DNA: TGTGCCAGCAGCGTCGGGAGCAATCAGCCCCAGCATTTT.

The chain uses TRBV6-5 and TRBJ1-2; 8 bases match TRBD1. V lost 4 bases, J lost 4 bases, and 8 bases stayed unmatched. This CDR3 region has 15 residues. In germline, CDR1 is MNHEY, CDR2 SVGAGI. The CDR3, as DNA: TGTGCCAGCAGTTTCAACGGACAGGGCGGCTATGGCTACACCTTC. The encoded protein is CASSFNGQGGYGYTF.

The V call is TRBV18, the J call TRBJ2-5, with TRBD2 identical over 10 bases. The germline CDR1 and CDR2 sequences are KGHSH and LQKENI. This CDR3 is 17 amino acids long. After removal of 4 bases from V and 3 bases from J, the junction contained 11 bases not matched to a gene. CDR3 amino acids: CASSHARLAGYEETQYF. The CDR3 DNA is TGTGCCAGCTCACACGCCCGACTAGCGGGTTATGAAGAGACCCAGTACTTC.

This sequence joins TRBV3-1 (or the pseudogene TRBV3-2) and TRBJ2-3; 9 nucleotides align to TRBD1. The CDR3 totals 16 residues. V gave up 0 bases and J gave up 4 bases; unmatched junction bases: 5. Germline CDR1 is LGHDT and CDR2 is YNNKEL (reference sequence). The CDR3 loop reads CASSQERDRVSDTQYF. The DNA for the CDR3 is TGTGCCAGCAGCCAAGAAAGGGACAGGGTTTCAGATACGCAGTATTTT.

The rearrangement links TRBV3-1 (or the pseudogene TRBV3-2) to TRBJ1-2; 9 bases map to TRBD1. V dropped 4 bases and J dropped 8; count of bases not matched to a gene: 8. The CDR3 is 14 amino acids. Germline V gene data show CDR1 as LGHDT and CDR2 as YNNKEL (reference sequence). The CDR3 DNA is TGTGCCAGCAGCCCAAAACAGGGGGCGACCGGCTACACCTTC. It encodes CASSPKQGATGYTF.

In its sample, this clone was seen a few times. The J gene is TRBJ1-4, the V gene TRBV5-5, with D maybe TRBD1 (5 bases). The ends were cut back, 4 bases at V and 4 bases at J, with 11 bases in the middle. Looked up from germline, CDR1 is SGHKS and CDR2 is YYEKEE (reference sequence). The CDR3 is 14 amino acids. The DNA of the CDR3 is TGTGCCAGCAGCCGACAGTACGGTAATGAAAAACTGTTTTTT. Its translation: CASSRQYGNEKLFF.

This clone showed up just a few times. The same CDR3 can be traced to other DNA sequences in this sample. This chain joins TRBV12-3 or TRBV12-4 and TRBJ2-7; no clear D gene. V was trimmed by 5 bases and J by 1 base, leaving 3 bases between them. This CDR3 has 11 residues. CDR3 DNA sequence: TGTGCCAGCAGTCCTTCCTACGAGCAGTACTTC. Translated: CASSPSYEQYF.

V usage is TRBV3-1 (or the pseudogene TRBV3-2) and J usage is TRBJ1-6; D remains ambiguous. From germline, CDR1 is LGHDT and CDR2 YNNKEL (reference sequence). V gave up 5 bases and J gave up 8 bases, with 10 bases separating them. The CDR3 is made up of 13 amino acids. As DNA, the CDR3 is TGTGCCAGCAGCGTGAGAGGCCATTCACCCCTCCACTTT. As protein: CASSVRGHSPLHF.

V usage is TRBV19 and J usage is TRBJ1-1, with TRBD1 as a possible D gene (5 bases). Germline V lookup: CDR1 LNHDA, CDR2 SQIVND (reference sequence). The germline V and J ends were trimmed by 5 bases and 2 bases, with 15 bases remaining between them. The CDR3 sequence is 15 residues long. CDR3 coding DNA: TGTGCCAGTAGTCCCGACAGCGCAGGTAACACTGAAGCTTTCTTT. As protein: CASSPDSAGNTEAFF.

The chain is built from TRBV10-3 and TRBJ1-1, with D possibly matching TRBD1 (6 bases). With 6 bases removed from V and 0 bases from J, the gap between germline ends came to 11 bases. Germline lookup yields CDR1 ENHRY and CDR2 SYGVKD. The CDR3 consists of 14 residues. The CDR3 is CAISHTGMNTEAFF. CDR3 sequence (DNA): TGTGCCATCAGCCACACAGGGATGAACACTGAAGCTTTCTTT.

This chain connects TRBV9 to TRBJ1-3, with D tentatively TRBD1 (5 bases). CDR3 size: 17 residues. V dropped 0 bases and J dropped 0 bases, with 13 bases sitting between them. Germline V lookup: CDR1 SGDLS, CDR2 YYNGEE. Written as DNA, the CDR3 is TGTGCCAGCAGCGTAGATGCCAGGGCAAGCTCTGGAAACACCATATATTTT. It is translated as CASSVDARASSGNTIYF.

The table lists this clone with a few counts. The CDR3 region is CASSLADRDNYGYTF. CDR3 sequence (DNA): TGCGCCAGCAGCTTGGCTGACAGGGATAACTATGGCTACACCTTC. The chain carries TRBV5-1 and TRBJ1-2; 7 bases map to TRBD1. Germline trimming cut 0 bases from V and 1 base from J; bases unmatched to any gene: 3. Germline V CDR1 and CDR2: SGHRS, YFSETQ. This CDR3 has 15 residues.

This chain uses TRBV11-2 with TRBJ1-1, with D hard to call. CDR1 SGHAT and CDR2 FQNNGV come from the germline V gene. The CDR3 totals 16 residues. The V end lost 1 base, the J end lost 0 bases, and 12 bases lay between the germline ends. CDR3 region: CASSLGEWSMNTEAFF. DNA for the CDR3: TGTGCCAGCAGCTTAGGAGAATGGTCGATGAACACTGAAGCTTTCTTT.

This clone was picked up one time. The V gene is TRBV7-3, the J gene TRBJ1-1; D perhaps matches TRBD1 (6 bases). Between the trimmed V and J ends, which lost 4 bases and 1 base, there was a span of 13 bases. The germline CDR1 and CDR2 sequences are SGHTA and FQGTGA. The CDR3 has 15 residues. CDR3 nucleotides: TGTGCCAGCAGCTCTTCCGGGACACAGAACACTGAAGCTTTCTTT. Residues: CASSSSGTQNTEAFF.

J is TRBJ1-2 and V is TRBV7-2; D is possibly TRBD1 (6 bases). The germline V gene has CDR1 SGHTA and CDR2 FQGNSA. CDR3 size: 13 residues. V lost 2 bases and J lost 6, with 10 bases in between. This chain's CDR3 is CASSLKKGDGYTF. The CDR3 DNA sequence: TGTGCCAGCAGCTTAAAAAAGGGGGATGGCTACACCTTC.